This T cell receptor beta chain was captured in a study of blood T cell repertoires in COVID-19. Background on the study: PBMCs, B-cell-depleted T cells, or T cells were the source of the cDNA or gDNA that made up the material.

Participants' reported clinical history set cohort assignment. The recovered donors of Cohort 3 showed two negative PCRs, clearance, or symptom resolution. The CDR3 runs to 15 residues. Unmatched junction bases numbered 7, after V lost 6 bases and J lost 3 bases. Germline-derived CDR1 and CDR2 are SNHLY and FYNNEI. As processed by the authors: Reference gene primer amplification in the assay estimated nucleated cell counts. Sequencing was performed with immunoSEQ multiplex PCR; in TCRdb, only in-frame clones are kept and a portion is missing. Clonal size and the V and J genes are those of that table, whereas D and trimming came from the DNA. The sample shows a few hundred thousand clones, nearly 90% of them seen only once.

The chain recombines TRBV2 with TRBJ2-7; 11 bases match TRBD2. The clonotype was recovered from a woman aged 25 to 45 who had recovered from COVID-19. Sequenced: PBMCs or T cells enriched from blood (not recorded which). This CDR3 is CASREGLAVLYEQYF. The CDR3 coding sequence is TGTGCCAGCAGGGAGGGACTAGCGGTCCTCTACGAGCAGTACTTC.